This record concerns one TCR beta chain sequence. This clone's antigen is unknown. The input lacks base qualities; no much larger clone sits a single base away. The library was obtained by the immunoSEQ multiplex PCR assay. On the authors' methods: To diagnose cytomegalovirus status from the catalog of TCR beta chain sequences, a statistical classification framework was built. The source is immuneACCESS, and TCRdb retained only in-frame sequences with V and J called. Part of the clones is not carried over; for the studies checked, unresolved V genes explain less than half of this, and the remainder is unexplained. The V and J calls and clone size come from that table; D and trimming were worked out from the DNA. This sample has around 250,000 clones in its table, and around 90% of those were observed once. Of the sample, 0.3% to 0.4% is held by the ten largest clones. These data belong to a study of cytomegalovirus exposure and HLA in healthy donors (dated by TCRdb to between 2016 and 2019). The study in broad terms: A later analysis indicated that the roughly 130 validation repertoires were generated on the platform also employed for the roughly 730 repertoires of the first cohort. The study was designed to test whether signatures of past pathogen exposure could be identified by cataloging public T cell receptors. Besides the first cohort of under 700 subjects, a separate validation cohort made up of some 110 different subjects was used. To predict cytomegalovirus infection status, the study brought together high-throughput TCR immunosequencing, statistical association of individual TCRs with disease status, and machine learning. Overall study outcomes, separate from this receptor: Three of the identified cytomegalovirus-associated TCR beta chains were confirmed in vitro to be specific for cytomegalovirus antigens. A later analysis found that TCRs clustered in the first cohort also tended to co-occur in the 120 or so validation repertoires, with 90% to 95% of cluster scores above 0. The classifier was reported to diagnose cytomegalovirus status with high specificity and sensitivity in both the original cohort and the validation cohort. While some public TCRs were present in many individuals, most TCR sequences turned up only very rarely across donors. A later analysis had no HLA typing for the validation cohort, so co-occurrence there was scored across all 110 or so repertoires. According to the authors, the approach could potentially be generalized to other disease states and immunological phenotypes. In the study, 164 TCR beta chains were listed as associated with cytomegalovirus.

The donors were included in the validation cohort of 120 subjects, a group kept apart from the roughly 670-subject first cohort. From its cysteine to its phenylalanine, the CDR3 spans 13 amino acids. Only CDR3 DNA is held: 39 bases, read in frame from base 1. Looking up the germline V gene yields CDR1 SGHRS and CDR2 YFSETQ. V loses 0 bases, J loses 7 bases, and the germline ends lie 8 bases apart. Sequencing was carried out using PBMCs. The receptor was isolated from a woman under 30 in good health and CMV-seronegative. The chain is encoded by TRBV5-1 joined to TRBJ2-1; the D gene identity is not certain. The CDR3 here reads CASSLVSDNEQFF. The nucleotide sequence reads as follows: TGCGCCAGCAGCTTGGTGTCAGATAATGAGCAGTTCTTC.